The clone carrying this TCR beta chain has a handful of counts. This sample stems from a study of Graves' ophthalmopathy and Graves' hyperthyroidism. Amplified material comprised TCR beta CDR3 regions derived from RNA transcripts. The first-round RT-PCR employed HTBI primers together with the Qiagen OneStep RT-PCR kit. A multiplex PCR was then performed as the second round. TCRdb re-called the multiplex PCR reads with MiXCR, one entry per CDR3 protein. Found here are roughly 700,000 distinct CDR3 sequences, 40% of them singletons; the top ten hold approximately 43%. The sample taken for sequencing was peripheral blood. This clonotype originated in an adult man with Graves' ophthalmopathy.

In nucleotides, the CDR3 is TGTGCCAGCAGCAACCCCGGGCAGCCCTTAGAGACCCAGTACTTC. Residues: CASSNPGQPLETQYF. This chain connects TRBV9 to TRBJ2-5; D gene unclear. The V gene lost 4 bases and the J gene lost 4 bases, with 17 bases spanning the gap. Germline V lookup: CDR1 SGDLS, CDR2 YYNGEE. The CDR3 contains 15 residues. The full variable domain, its missing parts supplied by reference TRBV9 and TRBJ2-5, is DSGVTQTPKHLITATGQRVTLRCSPRSGDLSVYWYQQSLDQGLQFLIQYYNGEERAKGNILERFSAQQFPDLHSELNLSSLELGDSALYFCASSNPGQPLETQYFGPGTRLLVL.